The 32 T cell receptor beta chains below were found in one sample sequenced in a study of T cells after yellow fever vaccination. TCRdb re-derived calls from the 5' RACE reads in MiXCR, one entry per CDR3 protein. This table has around 310,000 distinct CDR3 sequences, approximately 9% appearing once. The sequencing here drew on PBMCs, taken on the day of the first yellow fever vaccination. These TCRs come from a man younger than 30 who received the YFV17D yellow fever vaccine.

For this clonotype: This may arise from a read error, as a much more abundant clone is one base away. The chain couples TRBV7-2 to TRBJ2-3; D is possibly TRBD1 or TRBD2 (5 bases each). There are 16 residues in the CDR3. CDR1 and CDR2 from the germline V gene are SGHTA and FQGNSA. DNA for the CDR3: TGTGCCAGCAGCTTAGTGGGGGTTGGGTTCACAGATACGCGGTATTTT. Translation gives CASSLVGVGFTDTRYF.

This rearrangement joins TRBV24-1 to TRBJ1-5; possible D gene TRBD1, 5 bases. Trimming removed 9 bases at V and 1 base at J, with 12 bases between. The CDR3 covers 14 residues. Germline V CDR1 and CDR2: KGHDR, SFDVKD. CDR3 amino acids: CATPGQQSNQPQHF. The CDR3 DNA reads TGTGCCACCCCTGGACAACAAAGCAATCAGCCCCAGCATTTT.

The chain employs TRBV4-1 and TRBJ2-3; D not resolved. V lost 5 bases and J lost 4, with 10 bases in between. The CDR3 covers 13 residues. Per the germline V gene, CDR1 is MGHRA and CDR2 is YSYEKL. CDR3 nucleotides: TGCGCCAGCAGCGAGAATTGGGCAGATACGCAGTATTTT. This codes for CASSENWADTQYF.

This clonotype was detected only a few times. This chain links TRBV6-2 or TRBV6-3 with TRBJ2-4; TRBD1 matches 10 bases. Unmatched junction bases numbered 7, after V lost 6 bases and J lost 8 bases. The CDR3 has 14 amino acids. Germline-derived CDR1 and CDR2 are MNHEY and SVGEGT. CDR3: CASSPDRGDDIQYF. CDR3 bases: TGTGCCAGCAGCCCGGACAGGGGGGATGACATTCAGTACTTC.

This chain connects TRBV28 to TRBJ1-5; unclear D gene. V gave up 6 bases and J gave up 2 bases, with 11 bases separating them. CDR3 length: 14 amino acids. Germline loops: CDR1 MDHEN, CDR2 SYDVKM. The DNA of the CDR3 is TGTGCCAGCAGACCGGACCGACGCAATCAGCCCCAGCATTTT. Protein: CASRPDRRNQPQHF.

The chain joins TRBV11-2 to TRBJ2-1; a weak D match, TRBD2 (6 bases). Germline CDR1 SGHAT, CDR2 FQNNGV. Trimming stripped 2 bases from V and 8 bases from J, with 16 bases between. The CDR3 contains 15 residues. The CDR3 protein is CASSLSVRDLDEQFF. CDR3 in DNA: TGTGCCAGCAGCTTAAGTGTTCGGGACTTAGATGAGCAGTTCTTC.

This sequence joins TRBV4-2 and TRBJ2-5; TRBD2 agrees at 8 bases. Germline CDR1 is LGHNA and CDR2 is YNFKEQ. CDR3 length: 16 residues. V lost 4 bases to trimming and J lost 1 base; unmatched junction nucleotides: 8. The chain's CDR3 is CASSRGGGGIQETQYF. The CDR3 nucleotides are TGTGCCAGCAGCCGGGGGGGCGGGGGGATCCAAGAGACCCAGTACTTC.

In this sample, this clonotype turned up many times. The V gene is TRBV19, the J gene TRBJ1-2; D not resolved. The CDR3 spans 15 residues. V shed 7 bases and J shed 0 bases, with 15 bases lying between them. The V gene's germline CDR1 is LNHDA and CDR2 SQIVND (reference sequence). CDR3 in DNA: TGTGCCAGTACCGGGCGACAAGACACTAACTATGGCTACACCTTC. Translation gives CASTGRQDTNYGYTF.

This clonotype appeared many times. The chain joins TRBV5-1 to TRBJ2-2; D is unresolved. CDR1 is SGHRS, CDR2 YFSETQ, per germline. The CDR3 extends over 13 amino acids. V was pared by 4 bases and J by 7 bases, with 11 bases between. The CDR3: CASSPRWDGELFF. Here the CDR3 DNA reads TGCGCCAGCAGCCCGCGGTGGGACGGGGAGCTGTTTTTT.

This clonotype was seen repeatedly, ten times or more. The chain employs TRBV7-2 and TRBJ2-1; 8 positions match TRBD2. J lost 7 bases, V lost 3 bases, and 5 bases had no gene match. The germline V gene has CDR1 SGHTA and CDR2 FQGNSA. The CDR3 totals 14 residues. This CDR3 is CASSFWAGGNEQFF. The CDR3 region has the DNA TGTGCCAGCAGCTTTTGGGCGGGGGGAAATGAGCAGTTCTTC.

The rearrangement joins TRBV7-3 to TRBJ2-1; D could derive from TRBD1 or TRBD2 (5 bases each). The CDR3 spans 15 residues. V gave up 5 bases and J gave up 5 bases, with 16 bases separating them. Germline V gene data show CDR1 as SGHTA and CDR2 as FQGTGA. The CDR3 region is CASSPHPGANNEQFF. CDR3 DNA sequence: TGTGCCAGCAGCCCCCACCCCGGGGCAAACAATGAGCAGTTCTTC.

In its sample, this clonotype was seen many times. The chain recombines TRBV5-1 with TRBJ1-3; D call uncertain. From germline, CDR1 is SGHRS and CDR2 YFSETQ. V lost 5 bases and J lost 0, with 9 bases in between. The CDR3 has 14 amino acids. The CDR3 protein is CASRDGFSGNTIYF. DNA of the CDR3: TGCGCCAGCAGGGACGGTTTCTCTGGAAACACCATATATTTT.

This chain joins TRBV4-3 and TRBJ1-1; D possibly corresponds to TRBD1 (6 bases). Trimming removed 0 bases at V and 2 bases at J, with 16 bases between. The CDR3 sequence is 17 residues long. CDR1 and CDR2 (germline): LGHNA, YSLEER. CDR3 DNA sequence: TGCGCCAGCAGCCAAGACTTAGGGGGGTTCCCCAACACTGAAGCTTTCTTT. Translation: CASSQDLGGFPNTEAFF.

This clonotype has only a few counts. The V call is TRBV4-3, the J call TRBJ1-1; 11 bases are shared with TRBD1. Germline V gene lookup returns CDR1 LGHNA and CDR2 YSLEER. This CDR3 contains 18 residues. V was clipped by 1 base and J by 5 bases; unmatched bases: 12. CDR3 in DNA: TGCGCCAGCAGCCAAGGGTTCCGGACAGGGGGCTTCGGTACTGAAGCTTTCTTT. This codes for CASSQGFRTGGFGTEAFF.

This chain connects TRBV2 to TRBJ1-5; D ambiguous. Trimming cost V 2 bases and J 6 bases, with 8 bases left between them. The CDR3 spans 13 residues. In germline, CDR1 is SNHLY, CDR2 FYNNEI. The CDR3 reads CASSEFGSQPQHF. CDR3 DNA sequence: TGTGCCAGCAGTGAATTCGGTAGTCAGCCCCAGCATTTT.

This clonotype was seen a handful of times. Here the CDR3 DNA reads TGTGCCAGCATATTCAGCAACACCGGGGAGCTGTTTTTT. Translating gives CASIFSNTGELFF. The J gene is TRBJ2-2, the V gene TRBV2; D gene uncertain. Germline V gene data show CDR1 as SNHLY and CDR2 as FYNNEI. The CDR3 is 13 residues long. Trimming took 7 bases from V and 2 from J, leaving 8 bases between them.

This clonotype was counted only a few times. The genes are TRBV7-9 and TRBJ2-7, with D possibly matching TRBD1 (5 bases). The V gene's germline CDR1 is SEHNR and CDR2 FQNEAQ (reference sequence). Trimming took 5 bases from V and 2 from J, leaving 10 bases between them. The CDR3 runs 13 residues. CDR3 loop: CASSPTDPYEQYF. For the CDR3, the DNA is TGTGCCAGCAGCCCGACAGACCCCTACGAGCAGTACTTC.

Only a few counts were recorded for this clonotype. The chain links TRBV6-1 to TRBJ1-4, with D hard to call. CDR3 length equals 13 residues. Germline CDR1 reads MNHNS; CDR2 reads SASEGT. Trimming shortened V by 0 bases and J by 8 bases, and 7 bases separated the two germline ends. The CDR3 reads CASSEAVREKLFF. The CDR3 region has the DNA TGTGCCAGCAGTGAAGCAGTCAGGGAAAAACTGTTTTTT.

The chain employs TRBV27 and TRBJ2-1, with 7 bases that match TRBD2. Germline V lookup: CDR1 MNHEY, CDR2 SMNVEV (reference sequence). CDR3 length: 13 amino acids. With 5 bases clipped from V and 6 bases from J, the junction kept 4 bases outside the gene matches. CDR3 sequence reads: CASSPRTSNEQFF. In DNA, the CDR3 is TGTGCCAGCAGTCCGCGGACTAGCAATGAGCAGTTCTTC.

In this sample, this clonotype turned up a few times. The chain uses TRBV12-3 or TRBV12-4 and TRBJ1-1, with 7 bases lining up with TRBD1. The CDR3 runs to 14 residues. With V trimmed by 6 bases and J by 1 base, 5 bases remained unmatched. The CDR3 reads CASRAGTENTEAFF. DNA of the CDR3: TGTGCCAGCAGGGCCGGGACAGAGAACACTGAAGCTTTCTTT.

This clonotype came up a few times. The rearrangement links TRBV4-3 to TRBJ1-6, with TRBD1 identical over 7 bases. The CDR3 totals 19 residues. Unmatched junction bases numbered 16, after V lost 5 bases and J lost 3 bases. CDR1 is LGHNA and CDR2 is YSLEER in the germline V gene. CDR3 bases: TGCGCCAGCAGCTATTGGAAAGGGACAGAAGATTTCTATAATTCACCCCTCCACTTT. The encoded protein is CASSYWKGTEDFYNSPLHF.

This clonotype has more than one count but fewer than ten. The gene calls are TRBV6-2 or TRBV6-3 and TRBJ2-7, with D hard to call. The germline V gene has CDR1 MNHEY and CDR2 SVGEGT. V was cut by 2 bases and J by 3 bases, with 8 bases left in between. The CDR3 sequence is 13 residues long. The CDR3 DNA follows: TGTGCCAGCAGTTACGCAGGAAACTACGAGCAGTACGTC. Its translation is CASSYAGNYEQYV.

This clonotype showed up just a few times. This chain links TRBV10-1 with TRBJ2-2; D remains ambiguous. The V end was cut by 0 bases, the J end by 7 bases, with 9 bases between. This CDR3 region has 14 residues. Germline CDR1 WNHNN, CDR2 SYGVQD (reference sequence). The CDR3 protein is CASSESRRHGELFF. The CDR3 bases are TGCGCCAGCAGTGAGTCAAGGCGCCACGGGGAGCTGTTTTTT.

This clonotype was counted at least ten times. The chain joins TRBV12-3 or TRBV12-4 to TRBJ2-6; D uncertain. CDR3 length equals 15 residues. V lost 2 bases and J 0 bases, leaving 5 bases between the germline ends. CDR3 nucleotides: TGTGCCAGCAGTTTATGGAGCTCTGGGGCCAACGTCCTGACTTTC. Amino acid sequence: CASSLWSSGANVLTF.

This clonotype has a handful of counts. The chain carries TRBV9 and TRBJ2-2, with D unclear. V shed 1 base and J shed 4 bases, with 5 bases lying between them. CDR3 length: 13 amino acids. Looked up from germline, CDR1 is SGDLS and CDR2 is YYNGEE. Written as DNA, the CDR3 is TGTGCCAGCAGCGTACTCAGCACCGGGGAGCTGTTTTTT. It encodes CASSVLSTGELFF.

This clonotype was seen repeatedly, ten times or more. The chain recombines TRBV7-2 with TRBJ2-7; TRBD1 aligns across 7 bases. V lost 5 bases and J lost 2; bases outside the gene matches: 3. The germline gives CDR1 SGHTA, CDR2 FQGNSA. The CDR3 sequence is 13 residues long. The CDR3 bases are TGTGCCAGCAGCCGGACAGGTACCTACGAGCAGTACTTC. Protein: CASSRTGTYEQYF.

This clonotype was seen only a few times. This chain uses TRBV9 with TRBJ1-1, with unresolved D. The germline gives CDR1 SGDLS, CDR2 YYNGEE. V lost 5 bases to trimming and J lost 3 bases, with 11 bases between them. The CDR3 runs 13 residues. The CDR3 DNA sequence: TGTGCCAGCAGGGGGAGCGGGCACACTGAAGCTTTCTTT. It codes for CASRGSGHTEAFF.

In this sample, this clonotype turned up a few times. The rearrangement uses TRBV10-3 and TRBJ1-6, with D possibly TRBD1 on 5 matching bases. There are 14 residues in the CDR3. Trimming took off 5 bases at V and 7 bases at J, with 12 bases between the two ends. Germline V gene sequence: CDR1 ENHRY, CDR2 SYGVKD. The CDR3 loop reads CAISTGPGNSPLHF. The CDR3 nucleotides read TGTGCCATCAGTACTGGCCCAGGGAATTCACCCCTCCACTTT.

The rearrangement uses TRBV30 and TRBJ1-2; TRBD1 agrees at 7 bases. Germline V gene sequence: CDR1 GTSNPN, CDR2 SVGIG (reference sequence). The V segment lost 3 bases and the J segment 3 bases; nucleotides outside the gene matches: 7. The CDR3 covers 14 residues. In nucleotides, the CDR3 is TGTGCCTGGAGCATGACAGGGTGGGACTATGGCTACACCTTC. Its translation: CAWSMTGWDYGYTF.

The rearrangement joins TRBV6-2 or TRBV6-3 to TRBJ1-3; D is ambiguous. V was trimmed by 2 bases and J by 4 bases, leaving 6 bases between them. This CDR3 spans 13 amino acids. CDR1 is MNHEY and CDR2 is SVGEGT in the germline V gene. CDR3 protein: CASSYLPGNTIYF. The CDR3 nucleotides are TGTGCCAGCAGTTACCTTCCGGGAAACACCATATATTTT.

This clonotype was counted a few times. V and J are TRBV4-3 and TRBJ1-4; D remains ambiguous. V was cut by 0 bases and J by 7 bases, with 12 bases left in between. The CDR3 loop spans 15 amino acids. The germline V gene encodes CDR1 LGHNA and CDR2 YSLEER. The CDR3 DNA is TGCGCCAGCAGCCAAGAAAGGGCTGAGGGTGAAAAACTGTTTTTT. It translates to CASSQERAEGEKLFF.

The chain recombines TRBV20-1 with TRBJ2-7; no clear D. This CDR3 comprises 13 residues. Per the germline V gene, CDR1 is DFQATT and CDR2 is SNEGSKA (reference sequence). V shed 4 bases and J shed 0 bases, with 10 bases lying between them. As DNA, the CDR3 is TGCAGTGCTACCGACACCCGCTCCTACGAGCAGTACGTC. Amino acids: CSATDTRSYEQYV.